Each of the 9 T cell receptor beta chains below was sequenced from the same sample in a study of T cells in Graves' hyperthyroidism and ophthalmopathy (dated by TCRdb to the late 2010s). Libraries were prepared through multiplex PCR. For sequencing, an Illumina HiSeq 2000 was employed. The TCR beta CDR3 regions were amplified from RNA transcripts. For the first round of RT-PCR on the TCR CDR3, the HTBI primer set was used together with the Qiagen OneStep RT-PCR kit. TCRdb took the public reads, trimmed them with fastp at Q25, ran MiXCR for clone calling and kept in-frame beta chains. When rows share a CDR3 protein, they turn into one entry using the most common DNA and genes. Across this sample there are almost 350,000 distinct CDR3 sequences, with 15% to 20% seen only once. The leading ten clones occupy about 16% of the sample. The sample taken for sequencing was blood. The receptor source for this set is a woman aged 40 to 49 with Graves' ophthalmopathy.

The table lists this clonotype with many counts. The chain uses TRBV29-1 and TRBJ1-5, with D maybe TRBD1 (6 bases). V lost 6 bases, J lost 4 bases, and 13 bases lay in between. In germline, CDR1 is SQVTM, CDR2 ANQGSEA. The CDR3 sequence is 13 residues long. In nucleotides, the CDR3 is TGCAGCGTCGGACAGAACCCTAATCAGCCCCAGCATTTT. Translated, it gives CSVGQNPNQPQHF.

This clonotype was counted at least ten times. The V gene is TRBV30, the J gene TRBJ2-2, with D hard to call. The length of the CDR3 is 11 residues. Germline CDR1 is GTSNPN and CDR2 is SVGIG (reference sequence). Trimming removed 8 bases from V and 4 bases from J, with 8 bases in between. The CDR3 protein is CARGFTGELFF. The CDR3 DNA reads as TGTGCCCGAGGCTTCACCGGGGAGCTGTTTTTT.

This clonotype occurred once. The chain combines TRBV15 with TRBJ1-5; D is ambiguous. This CDR3 is 16 amino acids long. CDR1 and CDR2 (germline): LNHNV, YYDKDF (reference sequence). The V end lost 0 bases, the J end lost 6 bases, and 15 bases lay between the germline ends. CDR3 amino acids: CATSRDVQTLRQPQHF. CDR3 coding DNA: TGTGCCACCAGCAGAGATGTACAGACTCTGCGTCAGCCCCAGCATTTT. Drawing the rest from reference TRBV15 and TRBJ1-5, the complete variable domain is DAMVIQNPRYQVTQFGKPVTLSCSQTLNHNVMYWYQQKSSQAPKLLFHYYDKDFNNEADTPDNFQSRRPNTSFCFLDIRSPGLGDTAMYLCATSRDVQTLRQPQHFGDGTRLSIL.

This clonotype was seen repeatedly, ten times or more. V is TRBV12-5 and J is TRBJ2-2, with D possibly being TRBD1 or TRBD2 (5 bases each). Germline lookup yields CDR1 LGHNT and CDR2 FRNRAP. Deletions cut 2 bases from V and 6 bases from J, with 13 bases between. This CDR3 has 15 residues. CDR3 sequence (DNA): TGTGCTAGTGGTTTGCATGTGGGGGTCCCCGGGGAGCTGTTTTTT. Protein product: CASGLHVGVPGELFF.

The genes are TRBV29-1 and TRBJ1-2, with 11 bases matching TRBD1. This CDR3 is built from 15 residues. Trimming cost V 1 base and J 3 bases; bases outside gene matches: 4. Germline values: CDR1 SQVTM, CDR2 ANQGSEA. The CDR3, as DNA: TGCAGCGTTGAAGTCCGGGACAGGGGGGACTATGGCTACACCTTC. It yields the protein CSVEVRDRGDYGYTF.

This clonotype was recorded many times. The J gene is TRBJ2-5, the V gene TRBV19; D is ambiguous. Per the germline V gene, CDR1 is LNHDA and CDR2 is SQIVND (reference sequence). CDR3 size: 13 residues. V was pared by 5 bases and J by 1 base, with 8 bases between. CDR3 in DNA: TGTGCCAGTAGTTCGGGTGTCCAAGAGACCCAGTACTTC. It codes for CASSSGVQETQYF.

This clonotype was picked up many times. The CDR3 nucleotides are TGCAGTGCGCGGACACCAACCAAAGAGACCCAGTACTTC. Encoded protein: CSARTPTKETQYF. The chain uses TRBV20-1 and TRBJ2-5; a possible D gene is TRBD1 (5 bases). The CDR3 sequence is 13 residues long. CDR1 and CDR2 from the germline V gene are DFQATT and SNEGSKA (reference sequence). V was clipped by 6 bases and J by 3 bases, with 14 bases between them.

The genes are TRBV7-9 and TRBJ2-7; D not resolved. Germline CDR1 SEHNR, CDR2 FQNEAQ (reference sequence). The CDR3 has 13 residues. V was cut by 5 bases and J by 3 bases, with 11 bases left in between. The CDR3 sequence: CASSPVADYEQYF. The CDR3 bases are TGTGCCAGCAGCCCAGTAGCAGACTACGAGCAGTACTTC.

The chain has TRBV6-1 and TRBJ1-3; D is uncertain. Trimming removed 0 bases from V and 3 bases from J, with 15 bases in between. The CDR3 contains 17 residues. Germline V lookup: CDR1 MNHNS, CDR2 SASEGT. The CDR3 spells CASSEATTGIIGNTIYF. The CDR3 DNA reads TGTGCCAGCAGTGAAGCGACGACCGGAATTATTGGAAACACCATATATTTT.